Each of the 21 T cell receptor beta chains below was sequenced from the same sample in a study of blood T cells in healthy people across ages. PCR was performed a second time for about 7 to 12 cycles using a sample-barcoded 5' primer and a J-beta primer mix. MiXCR was run by TCRdb on the 5' RACE reads, yielding one entry per CDR3 protein. The sample includes 1.5 million to 2 million distinct CDR3 sequences, over 25% of them seen just once. Sample: blood. Receptor source: a woman aged 25 to 45 in good health.

A word on this clonotype: An end of the junction does not agree with germline; a read error may underlie this. The chain links TRBV4-3 to TRBJ1-4, with TRBD1 matching 7 bases. The CDR3 covers 15 residues. CDR1 is LGHNA, CDR2 YSLEER, per germline. The CDR3 spells CTSSQDPRGDEKLFF. DNA of the CDR3: TGCACCAGCAGCCAAGATCCCAGGGGGGACGAAAAACTGTTTTTT.

As for this clonotype: The junction departs from germline at one end; a sequencing error may be responsible. The rearrangement links TRBV28 to TRBJ1-2; the D is unclear. Looked up from germline, CDR1 is MDHEN and CDR2 is SYDVKM. The CDR3 consists of 12 residues. The CDR3 DNA reads as TGTGCCAGCGGTTTTGGGCTCGAAGGCTACACCTTC. Protein: CASGFGLEGYTF.

The chain carries TRBV11-2 and TRBJ2-5; D may match TRBD1 or TRBD2 (5 bases each). Trimming left V 3 bases short and J 5 bases short, with 19 bases between. Germline V gene sequence: CDR1 SGHAT, CDR2 FQNNGV. The CDR3 spans 16 residues. The CDR3 region is CASSFGPRGEGETQYF. The CDR3 DNA is TGTGCCAGCAGCTTTGGTCCGAGGGGCGAGGGGGAGACCCAGTACTTC.

The rearrangement joins TRBV11-2 to TRBJ2-2; D remains unclear. Germline CDR1 and CDR2: SGHAT and FQNNGV. This CDR3 contains 12 residues. V was shortened by 4 bases and J by 8 bases, with 8 bases between the two germline ends. Here the CDR3 reads CASSSAVGELFF. The CDR3 nucleotides are TGTGCCAGCAGCTCCGCGGTGGGGGAGCTGTTTTTT.

This clonotype was detected once. The J gene is TRBJ2-5, the V gene TRBV20-1; the D gene is possibly TRBD2 (7 bases). Germline V gene data show CDR1 as DFQATT and CDR2 as SNEGSKA (reference sequence). This CDR3 comprises 17 residues. Trimming shortened V by 0 bases and J by 2 bases, and 19 bases separated the two germline ends. CDR3 sequence reads: CSARETGGRVYQETQYF. The CDR3 DNA reads as TGCAGTGCTAGAGAGACGGGGGGCAGAGTATATCAAGAGACCCAGTACTTC.

CDR3 nucleotide sequence: TGTGCCAGCAGCCCCCAAGGCGGATTCCCCCTCTATGGCTACACCTTC. Its protein is CASSPQGGFPLYGYTF. The V call is TRBV7-9, the J call TRBJ1-2; D is ambiguous. Germline V gene lookup returns CDR1 SEHNR and CDR2 FQNEAQ (reference sequence). This CDR3 is built from 16 residues. Between the trimmed V and J ends, which lost 5 bases and 4 bases, there was a span of 20 bases. Looking up the rest from reference TRBV7-9 and TRBJ1-2 gives the full variable domain: DTGVSQNPRHKITKRGQNVTFRCDPISEHNRLYWYRQTLGQGPEFLTYFQNEAQLEKSRLLSDRFSAERPKGSFSTLEIQRTEQGDSAMYLCASSPQGGFPLYGYTFGSGTRLTVV.

This chain uses TRBV9 with TRBJ2-1; D not resolved. The CDR3 runs 12 residues. The V gene lost 4 bases and the J gene lost 9 bases, with 11 bases spanning the gap. Germline assignment: CDR1 SGDLS and CDR2 YYNGEE. The CDR3 DNA reads as TGTGCCAGCAGCCCCCGACACGGTGAGCAGTTCTTC. Its translation is CASSPRHGEQFF.

This clonotype was seen more than once but under ten times. The genes are TRBV12-5 and TRBJ2-4, with TRBD1 as a possible D gene (6 bases). The V gene's germline CDR1 is LGHNT and CDR2 FRNRAP. V was shortened by 4 bases and J by 3 bases, with 7 bases between the two germline ends. CDR3 length: 13 residues. CDR3 DNA sequence: TGTGCTAGTGGTTCAGGGGACAAAAACATTCAGTACTTC. This sequence encodes CASGSGDKNIQYF. Combining the CDR3 with reference TRBV12-5 and TRBJ2-4 gives the whole variable domain DARVTQTPRHKVTEMGQEVTMRCQPILGHNTVFWYRQTMMQGLELLAYFRNRAPLDDSGMPKDRFSAEMPDATLATLKIQPSEPRDSAVYFCASGSGDKNIQYFGAGTRLSVL.

This clonotype was seen more than once but under ten times. The chain is built from TRBV7-6 and TRBJ2-1; 9 bases are a match to TRBD1. The germline gives CDR1 SGHVS, CDR2 FNYEAQ. This CDR3 has 13 residues. Trimming cost V 5 bases and J 6 bases; bases outside gene matches: 2. CDR3 protein: CASSGTGINEQFF. The CDR3 DNA follows: TGTGCCAGCAGCGGGACAGGGATCAATGAGCAGTTCTTC.

The J gene is TRBJ1-5, the V gene TRBV20-1, with 10 bases that match TRBD1. The trim removed 5 bases at V and 2 bases at J, leaving 3 bases unmatched. This CDR3 region has 14 residues. Germline values: CDR1 DFQATT, CDR2 SNEGSKA (reference sequence). CDR3 in DNA: TGCAGTGCTCCCGGGACAGGGGGCAATCAGCCCCAGCATTTT. It specifies CSAPGTGGNQPQHF.

With regard to this clonotype: A read error may explain this, as a much larger clone is one base away. This sequence joins TRBV12-3 or TRBV12-4 and TRBJ2-7; D could derive from TRBD1 or TRBD2 (5 bases each). The CDR3 sequence is 13 residues long. Between the trimmed V and J ends, which lost 7 bases and 4 bases, there was a span of 14 bases. This CDR3 reads CASNRGSRYEQYF. The CDR3 bases are TGTGCCAGCAACCGGGGCTCCCGTTACGAGCAGTACTTC.

V usage is TRBV7-9 and J usage is TRBJ2-1; 7 bases agree with TRBD2. The CDR3 is 17 residues long. After removal of 5 bases from V and 0 bases from J, the junction contained 10 bases not matched to a gene. The germline CDR1 and CDR2 sequences are SEHNR and FQNEAQ (reference sequence). For the CDR3, the DNA is TGTGCCAGCAGCGACACTTCGGGACTACGCTCCTACAATGAGCAGTTCTTC. It is translated as CASSDTSGLRSYNEQFF.

This clonotype has a handful of counts. CDR3 DNA: TGTGCCAGCAGCCAAGAAGCCGGGGCCAACGTCCTGACTTTC. Translated: CASSQEAGANVLTF. This chain uses TRBV3-1 with TRBJ2-6; no clear D gene. V lost 0 bases and J lost 4, with 4 bases in between. CDR3 length equals 14 residues. Per the germline V gene, CDR1 is LGHDT and CDR2 is YNNKEL (reference sequence).

This chain links TRBV9 with TRBJ2-3; 7 bases align to TRBD2. Germline loops: CDR1 SGDLS, CDR2 YYNGEE. This CDR3 has 17 amino acids. Trimming took 0 bases from V and 6 from J; bases not matched to a gene: 13. CDR3 residues: CASSVVGSGPLGDTQYF. The CDR3, as DNA: TGTGCCAGCAGCGTAGTTGGTAGCGGGCCCCTCGGGGATACGCAGTATTTT.

This clonotype was detected a few times. The chain links TRBV7-9 to TRBJ2-5; D remains ambiguous. Germline-derived CDR1 and CDR2 are SEHNR and FQNEAQ (reference sequence). This CDR3 has 16 residues. The V end lost 2 bases, the J end lost 2 bases, and 15 bases lay between the germline ends. The CDR3 spells CASSLTPVAAQETQYF. CDR3 DNA sequence: TGTGCCAGCAGCTTAACCCCCGTGGCAGCACAAGAGACCCAGTACTTC.

This clonotype was counted at least ten times. V usage is TRBV6-2 or TRBV6-3 and J usage is TRBJ2-7; 7 bases line up with TRBD1. The CDR3 loop spans 13 amino acids. Germline V lookup: CDR1 MNHEY, CDR2 SVGEGT. V dropped 4 bases and J dropped 3; count of bases not matched to a gene: 3. The CDR3 spells CASSFNRGYEQYF. The CDR3 DNA reads as TGTGCCAGCAGTTTTAACAGGGGCTACGAGCAGTACTTC.

The rearrangement joins TRBV5-1 to TRBJ2-2; 7 bases fit TRBD1. Germline trimming cut 4 bases from V and 3 bases from J; bases unmatched to any gene: 3. The germline CDR1 and CDR2 sequences are SGHRS and YFSETQ. The CDR3 totals 14 residues. The CDR3: CASSPTGHTGELFF. The CDR3 nucleotides are TGCGCCAGCAGCCCGACAGGGCACACCGGGGAGCTGTTTTTT. Combining the CDR3 with reference TRBV5-1 and TRBJ2-2 gives the whole variable domain KAGVTQTPRYLIKTRGQQVTLSCSPISGHRSVSWYQQTPGQGLQFLFEYFSETQRNKGNFPGRFSGRQFSNSRSEMNVSTLELGDSALYLCASSPTGHTGELFFGEGSRLTVL.

The table lists this clonotype with a few counts. A much larger clonotype is one base distant, so this may be a read error. This chain links TRBV29-1 with TRBJ1-2; D is perhaps TRBD1 (5 bases). Germline V gene sequence: CDR1 SQVTM, CDR2 ANQGSEA. The CDR3 has 13 amino acids. In nucleotides, the CDR3 is TGCAGCGTCGCAATGCCCGGGGGGTATGACTACACCTTC. As protein: CSVAMPGGYDYTF.

Details on this clonotype: The junction departs from germline at one end; a sequencing error may be responsible. V usage is TRBV28 and J usage is TRBJ1-2; TRBD1 matches 7 bases. CDR1 is MDHEN and CDR2 is SYDVKM in the germline V gene. The CDR3 runs to 15 residues. CDR3 sequence (DNA): TGTGCCAGCAGTCAAACCAGGGGGGAGAACTGTGGCTACACCTTC. Protein sequence: CASSQTRGENCGYTF.

In its sample, this clonotype was seen a few times. The chain joins TRBV3-1 to TRBJ2-3; a weak D match, TRBD2 (6 bases). This CDR3 is 13 amino acids long. V was clipped by 0 bases and J by 9 bases, with 10 bases between them. Germline V gene sequence: CDR1 LGHDT, CDR2 YNNKEL (reference sequence). The CDR3 nucleotides read TGTGCCAGCAGCCAAGATAACCGGGGGACGCAGTATTTT. The encoded protein is CASSQDNRGTQYF.

There are a few counts of this clonotype. The J gene is TRBJ2-5, the V gene TRBV6-5; D gene ambiguous. The CDR3 runs to 15 residues. V lost 2 bases and J 4 bases, leaving 14 bases between the germline ends. Germline V gives CDR1 MNHEY, CDR2 SVGAGI. CDR3 region: CASSYLDPTRETQYF. The CDR3 region has the DNA TGTGCCAGCAGTTACCTCGACCCCACGAGAGAGACCCAGTACTTC.